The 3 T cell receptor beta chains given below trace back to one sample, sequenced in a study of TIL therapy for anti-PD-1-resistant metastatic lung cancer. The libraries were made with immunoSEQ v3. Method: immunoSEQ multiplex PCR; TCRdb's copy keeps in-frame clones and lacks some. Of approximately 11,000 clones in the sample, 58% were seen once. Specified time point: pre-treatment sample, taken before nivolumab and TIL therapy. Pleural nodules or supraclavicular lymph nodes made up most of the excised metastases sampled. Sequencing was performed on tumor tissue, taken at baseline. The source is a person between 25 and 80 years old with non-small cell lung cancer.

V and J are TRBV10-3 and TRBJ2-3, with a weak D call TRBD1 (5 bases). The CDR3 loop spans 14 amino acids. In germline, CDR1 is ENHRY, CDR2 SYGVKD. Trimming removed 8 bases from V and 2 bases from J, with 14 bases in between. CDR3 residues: CAIARQPDTDTQYF. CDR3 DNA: TGTGCCATCGCGAGACAGCCAGACACAGATACGCAGTATTTT.

The CDR3 here is CASSQLPGQGYYEQYF. The DNA of the CDR3 is TGTGCCAGCAGCCAACTTCCGGGACAGGGATACTACGAGCAGTACTTC. This chain links TRBV3-1 (or the pseudogene TRBV3-2) with TRBJ2-7; 9 positions match TRBD1. Germline values: CDR1 LGHDT, CDR2 YNNKEL (reference sequence). The CDR3 covers 16 residues. The V and J ends lost 2 bases and 3 bases, in that order; junction bases with no gene match: 8.

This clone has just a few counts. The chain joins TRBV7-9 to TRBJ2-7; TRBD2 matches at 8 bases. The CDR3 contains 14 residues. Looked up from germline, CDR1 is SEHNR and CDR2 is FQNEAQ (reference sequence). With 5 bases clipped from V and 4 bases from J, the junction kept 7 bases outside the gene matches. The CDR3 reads CASSNRTSRYEQYF. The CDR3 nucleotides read TGTGCCAGCAGCAACCGGACTAGCAGGTACGAGCAGTACTTC.